These T cell receptor beta chains were read from a single sample in a study of monozygotic twins with inflammatory bowel disease. For each CDR3 protein, TCRdb gives one entry from its re-call of the 5' RACE reads, without DNA. The repertoire table contains 400,000 to 500,000 distinct CDR3 sequences. The sequencing sample was made of blood. The receptors here all came from a human donor with ulcerative colitis or Crohn's disease, or a healthy co-twin of an affected twin (not recorded which). CDR3s include the opening cysteine and the closing phenylalanine or tryptophan.

len	v_gene	j_gene	CDR3aa
14	TRBV5-1	TRBJ2-5	CASSFTGDQETQYF
15	TRBV5-4	TRBJ1-1	CASYTDRPMNTEAFF
13	TRBV21-1	TRBJ2-7	CASSWEGNYEQYF
14	TRBV9	TRBJ2-7	CASSVGQGTSGQYF
16	TRBV11-2	TRBJ1-1	CASSPNIGHGDTEAFF
13	TRBV4-1	TRBJ1-4	CASSHVGTEKLFF
16	TRBV6-1	TRBJ2-3	CASSAKRGGVSDTQYF
14	TRBV7-2	TRBJ2-2	CASSASGVVGELFF
17	TRBV6-2/TRBV6-3	TRBJ2-1	CASNPGLAGAAYNEQFF
13	TRBV7-2	TRBJ2-5	CASSLRGRGAGDF
14	TRBV29-1	TRBJ2-2	CSARERPNTGELFF
12	TRBV9	TRBJ1-2	CASSVAGFGYTF
13	TRBV10-1	TRBJ2-5	CASSGTPGETQYF
11	TRBV10-3	TRBJ2-1	CAITVRNEQFF
14	TRBV21-1	TRBJ2-5	CASSPQFRGETQYF
17	TRBV6-1	TRBJ1-2	CASSLDLGTGINYGYTF
14	TRBV29-1	TRBJ2-1	CSVERRGPYNEQFF
15	TRBV7-3	TRBJ1-1	CASSLSSGGVTEAFF
14	TRBV5-6	TRBJ1-1	CASSTDRRYTEAFF
16	TRBV29-1	TRBJ2-1	CSVRRVAGDFRSEQFF
14	TRBV20-1	TRBJ2-2	CSASGTRRTGELFF
16	TRBV20-1	TRBJ1-2	CSARLLDSLRDYGYTF
16	TRBV5-4	TRBJ2-7	CASSLGGGAGGYEQYF
15	TRBV5-5	TRBJ2-4	CASSLAGTAKNIQYF
16	TRBV7-9	TRBJ1-2	CASSFFPVTVNYGYTF
14	TRBV5-1	TRBJ2-1	CASSRLAADHEQFF
14	TRBV6-6	TRBJ2-7	CASSYSGLAGEQYF
16	TRBV12-3/TRBV12-4	TRBJ1-6	CASSLTGSSYNSPLHF